The 24 T cell receptor beta chains listed next were all sequenced from one sample in a study of breast tumors, draining lymph nodes, adjacent tissues (dated by TCRdb to the mid-2010s). Lymph node samples were obtained from the axillary draining lymph nodes of breast cancer patients. The library relied on multiplex PCR. The sequencing machine was an Illumina HiSeq 2000. TCRdb reprocessing: public reads trimmed at Q25 with fastp, clones called with MiXCR, in-frame beta chains kept. Entries are consolidated by CDR3 protein sequence, retaining the most common genes and DNA. Here the sample has about 130,000 distinct CDR3 sequences; around 20% occur a single time. Around 2.2% of the sample rests with the top ten. Source material: axillary lymph node tissue. These receptor sequences come from a female donor with breast cancer. Some clones in this sample may be carry-over from other donors' samples.

This clonotype showed up just a few times. The chain carries TRBV3-1 and TRBJ2-3, with 8 bases identical to TRBD2. After removal of 0 bases from V and 5 bases from J, the junction contained 10 bases not matched to a gene. In germline, CDR1 is LGHDT, CDR2 YNNKEL (reference sequence). The CDR3 spans 17 residues. In DNA form, the CDR3 reads TGTGCCAGCAGCCAAGAAATCCTAGCGGGCTCTCAAGATACGCAGTATTTT. It specifies CASSQEILAGSQDTQYF.

This clonotype was recorded many times. The chain carries TRBV20-1 and TRBJ2-7; maybe TRBD1 (6 bases). CDR3 length: 14 amino acids. The V gene lost 2 bases and the J gene lost 1 base, with 12 bases spanning the gap. The germline CDR1 and CDR2 sequences are DFQATT and SNEGSKA (reference sequence). The CDR3, as DNA: TGCAGTGCTAGAACTTGGGACACATCCTACGAGCAGTACTTC. It encodes CSARTWDTSYEQYF.

This clonotype was recorded many times. The chain links TRBV3-1 to TRBJ2-1; the D is unclear. Per the germline V gene, CDR1 is LGHDT and CDR2 is YNNKEL (reference sequence). Deletions cut 4 bases from V and 12 bases from J, with 19 bases between. The CDR3 has 14 amino acids. CDR3 nucleotide sequence: TGTGCCAGCAGCCCACCTTTTGGGGTCGGCGGGCAGTTCTTC. It translates to CASSPPFGVGGQFF.

This clonotype occurred many times. The V and J genes are TRBV9 and TRBJ1-4; D may be TRBD1 (6 bases). CDR1 and CDR2 from the germline V gene are SGDLS and YYNGEE. The CDR3 runs 14 residues. Trimming pared 2 bases from V and 7 bases from J, leaving 12 bases between. Written as DNA, the CDR3 is TGTGCCAGCAGCGTCTCGGGGGCAAGTGAAAAACTGTTTTTT. It codes for CASSVSGASEKLFF.

This clonotype was detected many times. This rearrangement joins TRBV20-1 to TRBJ2-7, with 7 bases that match TRBD2. Unmatched junction bases numbered 9, after V lost 5 bases and J lost 2 bases. The germline V gene has CDR1 DFQATT and CDR2 SNEGSKA (reference sequence). The CDR3 has 14 amino acids. This CDR3 reads CSASLAVLAYEQYF. The CDR3 DNA is TGCAGTGCTTCCCTAGCGGTATTAGCCTACGAGCAGTACTTC.

This clonotype was recorded many times. This sequence joins TRBV4-1 and TRBJ2-1; perhaps TRBD2 as D (7 bases). Germline V gene sequence: CDR1 MGHRA, CDR2 YSYEKL. This CDR3 has 15 residues. V was clipped by 0 bases and J by 5 bases, with 11 bases between them. The CDR3 sequence is CASSQDGGTNNEQFF. The CDR3 coding sequence is TGCGCCAGCAGCCAAGACGGGGGGACAAACAATGAGCAGTTCTTC.

This clonotype turned up a few times. V usage is TRBV28 and J usage is TRBJ2-1; 11 bases map to TRBD2. Germline V gene sequence: CDR1 MDHEN, CDR2 SYDVKM. V was clipped by 2 bases and J by 3 bases; unmatched bases: 12. CDR3 length: 19 amino acids. CDR3 region: CASSLVVLTGTSGYNEQFF. DNA of the CDR3: TGTGCCAGCAGTTTAGTTGTCCTTACCGGGACTAGCGGCTACAATGAGCAGTTCTTC. Full variable domain (rest looked up from reference TRBV28 and TRBJ2-1): DVKVTQSSRYLVKRTGEKVFLECVQDMDHENMFWYRQDPGLGLRLIYFSYDVKMKEKGDIPEGYSVSREKKERFSLILESASTNQTSMYLCASSLVVLTGTSGYNEQFFGPGTRLTVL.

As regards this clonotype: A much bigger clone sits one base away, suggesting this may be a read error. The V and J genes are TRBV7-9 and TRBJ2-3, with a weak D call TRBD1 (5 bases). The CDR3 length is 14 residues. V lost 2 bases and J lost 4, with 10 bases in between. CDR1 is SEHNR, CDR2 FQNEAQ, per germline (reference sequence). CDR3 sequence: CASSLRGAPDTQYF. In DNA form, the CDR3 reads TGTGCCAGCAGCTTAAGGGGCGCACCAGATACGCAGTATTTT.

Comments on this clonotype: With a much larger clone just one base away, this may be a read error. The conserved final phenylalanine or tryptophan is absent from the CDR3, which likely points to a read error. The CDR3 coding sequence is TGTGCCAGCAGCCCGGGACTAGCGGGTTCCGAGACCCAGTACCTC. It is translated as CASSPGLAGSETQYL. The chain recombines TRBV7-9 with TRBJ2-5, with 12 bases matching TRBD2. CDR1 is SEHNR, CDR2 FQNEAQ, per germline (reference sequence). The ends lost 5 bases at V and 5 bases at J; junction bases unmatched: 6. The CDR3 is made up of 15 amino acids.

The sample holds many counts of this clonotype. The chain employs TRBV15 and TRBJ1-2, with no clear D. Germline CDR1 and CDR2: LNHNV and YYDKDF (reference sequence). V was shortened by 9 bases and J by 8 bases, with 10 bases between the two germline ends. The CDR3 spans 10 residues. The CDR3 region has the DNA TGTGCCACTTTTAAGATCGGCTACACCTTC. Translating gives CATFKIGYTF.

This clonotype occurred once. J is TRBJ1-2 and V is TRBV28; 7 bases line up with TRBD1. The J segment lost 4 bases and the V segment lost 8 bases, leaving 7 bases of the junction unmatched. In germline, CDR1 is MDHEN, CDR2 SYDVKM. CDR3 size: 13 residues. Here the CDR3 reads CASGGGGRYGYTF. CDR3 sequence (DNA): TGTGCCAGCGGTGGAGGGGGCCGCTATGGCTACACCTTC.

In its sample, this clonotype was seen many times. The chain carries TRBV11-3 and TRBJ2-1; no clear D gene. Trimming cost V 2 bases and J 2 bases, with 10 bases left between them. The germline gives CDR1 SGHNT, CDR2 YENEEA. CDR3 length: 15 residues. DNA for the CDR3: TGTGCCAGCAGCTTAAGTCCCAGCCCCTACAATGAGCAGTTCTTC. As protein: CASSLSPSPYNEQFF.

This clonotype was detected ten times or more. This chain uses TRBV19 with TRBJ2-7; 9 bases align to TRBD1. From germline, CDR1 is LNHDA and CDR2 SQIVND (reference sequence). The CDR3 has 16 amino acids. With V trimmed by 4 bases and J by 4 bases, 11 bases remained unmatched. In DNA form, the CDR3 reads TGTGCCAGTAGTAGTCCCCGGACAGGGGCAGTATACGAGCAGTACTTC. This translates into CASSSPRTGAVYEQYF.

This clonotype was counted ten times or more. The J gene is TRBJ1-4, the V gene TRBV7-2, with 7 bases matching TRBD1. Germline lookup yields CDR1 SGHTA and CDR2 FQGNSA. V was clipped by 6 bases and J by 5 bases; unmatched bases: 9. The CDR3 extends over 15 amino acids. The CDR3 spells CASSIRGGSNEKLFF. The CDR3 bases are TGTGCCAGCAGTATCCGAGGGGGCTCAAATGAAAAACTGTTTTTT.

Remarks on this clonotype: One end of the junction does not line up with germline, which may come from a read error. This sequence joins TRBV28 and TRBJ1-6, with D unresolved. The CDR3 contains 14 residues. Per germline, CDR1 MDHEN and CDR2 SYDVKM. CDR3 residues: CASRAGPFYSPLRF. CDR3 in DNA: TGTGCCAGCAGGGCAGGCCCTTTTTATTCACCCCTCCGCTTT.

Details on this clonotype: One base away lies a much larger clone, so this may be a sequencing read error. This sequence joins TRBV6-2 or TRBV6-3 and TRBJ2-1; TRBD2 agrees at 8 bases. Unmatched junction bases numbered 11, after V lost 2 bases and J lost 11 bases. The CDR3 spans 15 residues. CDR1 and CDR2 from the germline V gene are MNHEY and SVGEGT. CDR3 in amino acids: CASSYPSGRALKQFF. The CDR3 bases are TGTGCCAGCAGTTACCCGTCCGGGAGGGCCCTCAAGCAGTTCTTC.

As to this clonotype: This could be a read error, since a much larger clone is one nucleotide away. The rearrangement links TRBV2 to TRBJ1-2, with D perhaps TRBD1 (5 bases). V was clipped by 11 bases and J by 2 bases, with 15 bases between them. The CDR3 has 13 amino acids. Germline loops: CDR1 SNHLY, CDR2 FYNNEI. CDR3 protein: CAGILQGNYGYTF. DNA for the CDR3: TGTGCCGGCATCCTTCAGGGAAACTATGGCTACACCTTC. The full variable domain, in which reference TRBV2 and TRBJ1-2 provide the parts outside the CDR3, is EPEVTQTPSHQVTQMGQEVILRCVPISNHLYFYWYRQILGQKVEFLVSFYNNEISEKSEIFDDQFSVERPDGSNFTLKIRSTKLEDSAMYFCAGILQGNYGYTFGSGTRLTVV.

This clonotype was detected many times. The chain is built from TRBV4-1 and TRBJ1-4; D not certain. CDR3 length: 16 amino acids. V lost 0 bases, J lost 5 bases, and 13 bases lay in between. Germline loops: CDR1 MGHRA, CDR2 YSYEKL. The CDR3 DNA is TGCGCCAGCAGCCAAGAAGCGGCAGAACTAAATGAAAAACTGTTTTTT. Encoded protein: CASSQEAAELNEKLFF.

The rearrangement uses TRBV7-9 and TRBJ1-1; D might be TRBD1 (5 bases). The germline gives CDR1 SEHNR, CDR2 FQNEAQ (reference sequence). V was cut by 1 base and J by 0 bases, with 6 bases left in between. The CDR3 length is 14 residues. The CDR3 is CASSLEGMNTEAFF. In DNA, the CDR3 is TGTGCCAGCAGCTTAGAGGGGATGAACACTGAAGCTTTCTTT.

The J gene is TRBJ2-2, the V gene TRBV12-5; a weak D match, TRBD1 (6 bases). This CDR3 has 18 amino acids. Trimming pared 3 bases from V and 4 bases from J, leaving 21 bases between. Looked up from germline, CDR1 is LGHNT and CDR2 is FRNRAP. CDR3 sequence: CASGFPGHTGLGTGELFF. CDR3 bases: TGTGCTAGTGGTTTTCCAGGCCATACAGGGTTGGGCACCGGGGAGCTGTTTTTT. The whole variable domain, remainder taken from reference TRBV12-5 and TRBJ2-2, is DARVTQTPRHKVTEMGQEVTMRCQPILGHNTVFWYRQTMMQGLELLAYFRNRAPLDDSGMPKDRFSAEMPDATLATLKIQPSEPRDSAVYFCASGFPGHTGLGTGELFFGEGSRLTVL.

The sample holds many counts of this clonotype. The chain joins TRBV4-2 to TRBJ2-6, with 12 bases identical to TRBD1. Per germline, CDR1 LGHNA and CDR2 YNFKEQ. The CDR3 has 19 amino acids. The ends lost 7 bases at V and 2 bases at J; junction bases unmatched: 12. CDR3 residues: CASTQARGQGAAGANVLTF. DNA for the CDR3: TGTGCCAGCACCCAGGCAAGGGGACAGGGGGCGGCTGGGGCCAACGTCCTGACTTTC.

This clonotype was found a few times. V and J are TRBV3-1 and TRBJ2-5; 7 bases fit TRBD1. There are 17 residues in the CDR3. J lost 6 bases, V lost 1 base, and 14 bases had no gene match. Germline V gives CDR1 LGHDT, CDR2 YNNKEL (reference sequence). CDR3 protein: CASSQGTPGGPLKTQYF. The CDR3 DNA sequence: TGTGCCAGCAGCCAAGGTACTCCAGGGGGTCCCTTGAAGACCCAGTACTTC.

This sequence joins TRBV18 and TRBJ2-1; 10 bases agree with TRBD2. The junction had 5 bases not matched to a gene; V was cut back by 1 base and J by 5 bases. The CDR3 is 16 amino acids. CDR1 and CDR2 from the germline V gene are KGHSH and LQKENI. The CDR3 bases are TGTGCCAGCTCACCACTCCTTCTAGCGGGGGACAATGAGCAGTTCTTC. This gives the protein CASSPLLLAGDNEQFF.

Of note for this clonotype: Possible read error: a much larger clone is one base away. The chain's CDR3 is CASSYQPDRGHEKLLF. The CDR3 DNA is TGCGCCAGCAGCTACCAACCCGACAGGGGACATGAAAAACTGCTTTTT. The chain has TRBV4-1 and TRBJ1-4, with 8 bases matching TRBD1. The V gene's germline CDR1 is MGHRA and CDR2 YSYEKL. There are 16 residues in the CDR3.